A single sample is the source of the 5 T cell receptor beta chains below, sequenced in a study of glioma-infiltrating T cells after dendritic cell vaccination. Regarding time point: after dendritic cell vaccination, including at tumor progression/relapse. Produced via immunoSEQ multiplex PCR; TCRdb's table is partial and in-frame only. The table shows 100,000 or so clones, with around 91% occurring only once. The material was blood, obtained after dendritic cell vaccination. The receptors shown here come from a human donor with glioblastoma.

This chain connects TRBV28 to TRBJ2-7; TRBD1 agrees at 7 bases. The V gene's germline CDR1 is MDHEN and CDR2 SYDVKM. V lost 7 bases and J lost 2; bases outside the gene matches: 8. This CDR3 comprises 14 residues. Here the CDR3 DNA reads TGTGCCAGCACCACAGGGGTTTCCCCCTACGAGCAGTACTTC. It yields the protein CASTTGVSPYEQYF.

V is TRBV6-5 and J is TRBJ1-2, with 7 bases fitting TRBD1. The germline V gene encodes CDR1 MNHEY and CDR2 SVGAGI. V lost 6 bases, J lost 0 bases, and 7 bases stayed unmatched. This CDR3 spans 15 amino acids. CDR3 residues: CASRPGTEANYGYTF. CDR3 DNA: TGTGCCAGCAGGCCTGGGACAGAAGCTAACTATGGCTACACCTTC.

The chain couples TRBV5-1 to TRBJ2-2; 9 bases are shared with TRBD1. V lost 2 bases and J lost 4; bases outside the gene matches: 3. Germline values: CDR1 SGHRS, CDR2 YFSETQ. The CDR3 loop spans 15 amino acids. DNA for the CDR3: TGCGCCAGCAGCTTACAGGGGGCGAGCACCGGGGAGCTGTTTTTT. Its protein product is CASSLQGASTGELFF.

This rearrangement joins TRBV19 to TRBJ1-2; D possibly corresponds to TRBD1 (6 bases). Germline CDR1 LNHDA, CDR2 SQIVND (reference sequence). The CDR3 contains 13 residues. With 6 bases removed from V and 12 bases from J, the gap between germline ends came to 20 bases. The CDR3 loop reads CASSSELQGVNTF. Here the CDR3 DNA reads TGTGCCAGTAGCTCCGAGCTACAGGGTGTGAACACCTTC.

The chain is built from TRBV5-1 and TRBJ2-7; 11 bases are a match to TRBD1. In germline, CDR1 is SGHRS, CDR2 YFSETQ. J lost 5 bases, V lost 4 bases, and 8 bases had no gene match. The CDR3 runs to 15 residues. The CDR3 nucleotides read TGCGCCAGCAGCCCTGGGACAGGGGGAACCCACGAGCAGTACTTC. Protein product: CASSPGTGGTHEQYF.